These 15 T cell receptor beta chains originate from one sample sequenced in a study of T cells in Graves' hyperthyroidism and ophthalmopathy. RNA transcripts served as the template for amplifying TCR beta CDR3 regions. Carried out on the TCR CDR3, a first-round RT-PCR used the HTBI primer set. Each CDR3 protein gets one entry after TCRdb re-called the multiplex PCR reads with MiXCR. The sample carries around 540,000 distinct CDR3 sequences, about 45% recorded once. Sequencing used peripheral blood or thyroid tissue (not recorded which). These receptors originate from a woman aged 18-30 years with Graves' hyperthyroidism.

This clonotype has a count of ten or more. V usage is TRBV9 and J usage is TRBJ2-5; D unclear. V was cut by 0 bases and J by 1 base, with 4 bases left in between. This CDR3 comprises 13 residues. In germline, CDR1 is SGDLS, CDR2 YYNGEE. For the CDR3, the DNA is TGTGCCAGCAGCGTAGCCAGCCAAGAGACCCAGTACTTC. Its translation is CASSVASQETQYF.

This sequence joins TRBV6-9 and TRBJ2-5; 8 bases match TRBD1. After removal of 6 bases from V and 3 bases from J, the junction contained 6 bases not matched to a gene. The CDR3 length is 14 residues. The V gene's germline CDR1 is MNHGY and CDR2 SVAAGI. The CDR3 region is CASSRPGGEETQYF. As DNA, the CDR3 is TGTGCCAGCAGCAGACCAGGGGGCGAAGAGACCCAGTACTTC.

This clonotype was detected a few times. The CDR3 sequence is CASSPPGGETQYF. CDR3 DNA: TGTGCCAGCAGTCCCCCGGGCGGGGAGACCCAGTACTTC. The V call is TRBV7-9, the J call TRBJ2-5; TRBD2 is a possible D gene (5 bases). V was pared by 6 bases and J by 5 bases, with 13 bases between. Per germline, CDR1 SEHNR and CDR2 FQNEAQ (reference sequence). The CDR3 consists of 13 residues.

A few counts support this clonotype. The CDR3 nucleotides read TGCAGTGCTAGACCGGGTCCGGGGGCGGGCTATGGCTACACCTTC. It encodes CSARPGPGAGYGYTF. V usage is TRBV20-1 and J usage is TRBJ1-2, with D tentatively TRBD1 (6 bases). The CDR3 runs 15 residues. The germline gives CDR1 DFQATT, CDR2 SNEGSKA (reference sequence). Trimming pared 2 bases from V and 4 bases from J, leaving 17 bases between.

This clonotype was recorded many times. V is TRBV29-1 and J is TRBJ1-5; D unclear. Germline CDR1 is SQVTM and CDR2 is ANQGSEA. The CDR3 runs to 13 residues. DNA for the CDR3: TGCAGTTTACGACAAGATGGCAATCAGCCCCAGCATTTT. It codes for CSLRQDGNQPQHF.

This clonotype was observed once. The chain joins TRBV7-9 to TRBJ1-1; D is possibly TRBD1 (5 bases). The CDR3 extends over 15 amino acids. With 6 bases removed from V and 1 base from J, the gap between germline ends came to 15 bases. From germline, CDR1 is SEHNR and CDR2 FQNEAQ (reference sequence). The DNA for the CDR3 is TGTGCCAGCAGTTCGGGGGGAGGACAGAACACTGAAGCTTTCTTT. This gives the protein CASSSGGGQNTEAFF.

Notes on this clonotype: A read error may be the cause here, since a much bigger clone is one base away. The DNA is left out, because the CDR3 cannot be placed on it with certainty; the CDR3 is given as TCRdb lists it. This chain links TRBV7-3 with TRBJ1-3. A total of 13 residues make up the CDR3, ends included. Germline V gives CDR1 SGHTA, CDR2 FQGTGA. The CDR3 loop reads CASSFGPGNTVYF.

With regard to this clonotype: The junction departs from the called germline gene at one end, perhaps through a read error. The rearrangement links TRBV29-1 to TRBJ1-2; 9 nucleotides agree with TRBD1. The CDR3 is 14 residues long. Germline-derived CDR1 and CDR2 are SQVTM and ANQGSEA. The CDR3 sequence is CNVGDRAAVGGYTF. CDR3 in DNA: TGCAACGTTGGGGACAGGGCCGCCGTAGGGGGCTACACCTTC.

This clonotype showed up just once. CDR3 sequence: CASSQDGGGSEKLFF. Here the CDR3 DNA reads TGTGCCAGCAGCCAAGATGGGGGAGGTTCTGAAAAACTGTTTTTT. The genes are TRBV14 and TRBJ1-4, with D possibly TRBD1 on 5 matching bases. The germline gives CDR1 SGHDN, CDR2 FVKESK. This CDR3 has 15 amino acids. Trimming shortened V by 0 bases and J by 7 bases, and 12 bases separated the two germline ends.

This clonotype showed up many times. J is TRBJ1-5 and V is TRBV24-1; D is uncertain. The CDR3 has 13 residues. Trimming removed 6 bases at V and 1 base at J, with 6 bases between. Germline V gene sequence: CDR1 KGHDR, CDR2 SFDVKD. The CDR3 nucleotides read TGTGCCACCAGTCTAAAAAGCAATCAGCCCCAGCATTTT. Translating gives CATSLKSNQPQHF.

The chain joins TRBV6-1 to TRBJ1-3, with a tentative D call TRBD1 (5 bases). CDR3 size: 13 residues. The V and J ends lost 6 bases and 3 bases respectively, with 9 bases between them. In germline, CDR1 is MNHNS, CDR2 SASEGT. Here the CDR3 reads CASSRGLGNTIYF. The CDR3 nucleotides read TGTGCCAGCAGCCGGGGACTTGGAAACACCATATATTTT.

This clonotype was recorded once. The chain is built from TRBV20-1 and TRBJ1-5, with TRBD1 identical over 9 bases. The CDR3 totals 14 residues. V lost 1 base, J lost 6 bases, and 4 bases stayed unmatched. Germline CDR1 and CDR2: DFQATT and SNEGSKA (reference sequence). CDR3 sequence (DNA): TGCAGTGCTAGAGGGGACAGGGCGGCTCAGCCCCAGCATTTT. Encoded protein: CSARGDRAAQPQHF.

This chain connects TRBV9 to TRBJ2-5, with TRBD2 matching over 10 bases. V lost 2 bases to trimming and J lost 5 bases; unmatched junction nucleotides: 3. The CDR3 contains 14 residues. CDR1 and CDR2 (germline): SGDLS, YYNGEE. CDR3 nucleotides: TGTGCCAGCAGCGTGCTAGCGGGAGAGGAGACCCAGTACTTC. It translates to CASSVLAGEETQYF.

This clonotype has more than one count but fewer than ten. The chain's CDR3 is CASSQDSSRVYGYTF. CDR3 DNA: TGCGCCAGCAGCCAAGATTCTTCGAGGGTCTATGGCTACACCTTC. This chain uses TRBV5-1 with TRBJ1-2; no clear D. CDR3 size: 15 residues. Germline CDR1 SGHRS, CDR2 YFSETQ. The V end was cut by 4 bases, the J end by 4 bases, with 17 bases between.

This clonotype was detected only a few times. This rearrangement joins TRBV5-1 to TRBJ1-1, with 7 bases lining up with TRBD1. Germline values: CDR1 SGHRS, CDR2 YFSETQ. CDR3 length: 15 residues. V shed 1 base and J 6 bases; nucleotides not matched to a gene: 9. In DNA form, the CDR3 reads TGCGCCAGCAGCTTGTGGACCGGGACAGAGGCTGAAGCTTTCTTT. It is translated as CASSLWTGTEAEAFF.